The present entry profiles one TCR beta chain with its context. PCR employed 60 Vbeta and 13 Jbeta primers. TCRdb keeps only in-frame clones here, not all; method: immunoSEQ multiplex PCR. The sample carries about 110,000 clones, less than 80% recorded once. Germline V gene sequence: CDR1 SQVTM, CDR2 ANQGSEA. This CDR3 has 12 amino acids. Trimming took 6 bases from V and 6 from J; bases not matched to a gene: 4. This sample is drawn from a study of cytomegalovirus exposure and HLA in healthy donors. This TCR was recovered from a woman aged 45-65 years in good health and CMV-seropositive. Sequencing used PBMCs. The V gene is TRBV29-1, the J gene TRBJ2-1, with TRBD1 identical over 8 bases. DNA for the CDR3: TGCAGCGTAAACACAGGGGGCAATGAGCAGTTCTTC. Protein product: CSVNTGGNEQFF.